This TCR beta chain was profiled in a study of Ad26.COV2.S vaccination and SARS-CoV-2 variants. Study in general: Sample donor was a member of the COV1001 Ad26.COV2.S trial arm.

Study-wide results and limits: Vaccinated individuals (as opposed to placebo recipients) had higher spike-specific TCR breadth.

About this clone: Its antigen is not known.

Method: immunoSEQ multiplex PCR; TCRdb's copy keeps in-frame clones and lacks some. This repertoire shows more than 250,000 clones, around 87% found once; its top ten account for 3% to 4%. The germline CDR1 and CDR2 sequences are SGDLS and YYNGEE. The CDR3 is 15 amino acids. V was pared by 0 bases and J by 2 bases, with 11 bases between. Treatment given: some 20 received Ad26.COV2.S at low or high dose, single or two shots; about 5 received placebo; per-sample allocation not given. Sampling happened 63 days after the first vaccine or placebo injection. A Boston donor was an adult aged 18-55 years. The chain joins TRBV9 to TRBJ1-2; no definite D call. The clonotype originates from a person between 18 and 60 years old who received the Ad26.COV2.S COVID-19 vaccine or a placebo. The specimen comprised peripheral blood, sampled in a trial of Ad26.COV2.S vaccine versus placebo. Here the CDR3 reads CASSVGDIDNYGYTF. CDR3 DNA sequence: TGTGCCAGCAGCGTAGGAGACATTGACAACTATGGCTACACCTTC.